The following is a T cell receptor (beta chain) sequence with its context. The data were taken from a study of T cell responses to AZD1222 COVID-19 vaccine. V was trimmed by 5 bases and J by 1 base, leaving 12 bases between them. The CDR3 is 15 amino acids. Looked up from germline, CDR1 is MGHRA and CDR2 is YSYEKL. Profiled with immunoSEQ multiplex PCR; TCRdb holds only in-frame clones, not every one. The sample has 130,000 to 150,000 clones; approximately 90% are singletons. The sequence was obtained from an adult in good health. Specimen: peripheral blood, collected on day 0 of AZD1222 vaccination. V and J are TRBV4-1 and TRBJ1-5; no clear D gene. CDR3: CASSSRGVSNQPQHF. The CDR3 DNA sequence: TGCGCCAGCAGCTCACGTGGGGTGAGCAATCAGCCCCAGCATTTT.